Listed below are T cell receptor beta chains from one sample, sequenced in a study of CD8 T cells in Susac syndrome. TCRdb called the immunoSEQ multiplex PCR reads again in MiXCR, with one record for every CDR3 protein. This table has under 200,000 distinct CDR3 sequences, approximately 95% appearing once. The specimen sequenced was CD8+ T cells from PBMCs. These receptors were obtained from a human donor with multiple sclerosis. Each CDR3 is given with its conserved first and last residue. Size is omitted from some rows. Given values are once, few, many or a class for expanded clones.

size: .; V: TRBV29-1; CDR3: CSAAPGYTF
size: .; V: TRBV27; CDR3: CASSHGGFPGELFF
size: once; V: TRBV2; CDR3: CASSAQENREYNEQFF
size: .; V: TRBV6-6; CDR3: CASLGTAYGYTF
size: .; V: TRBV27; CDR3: CATSTQGTAYEQYF
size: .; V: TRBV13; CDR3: CASSFWRSSYNEQFF
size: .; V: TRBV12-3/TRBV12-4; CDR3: CASSLARNSYEQYF
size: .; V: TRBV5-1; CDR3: CASSLLGDNSPLHF
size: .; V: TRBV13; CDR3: CASSPGTASQETQYF
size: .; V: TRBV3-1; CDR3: CASSQDEESSYNSPLHF
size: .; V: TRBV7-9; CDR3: CASKSGGGASGANVLTF
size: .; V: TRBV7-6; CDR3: CASSLGSGRSTYEQYF
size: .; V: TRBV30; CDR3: CAWGEYNSPLHF
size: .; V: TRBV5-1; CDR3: CASGLGPPRLYNEQFF
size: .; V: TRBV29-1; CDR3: CSTTRSSYEQYF
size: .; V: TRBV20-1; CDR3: CSARPQETGELFF
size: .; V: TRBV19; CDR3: CASTTRGIEQFF
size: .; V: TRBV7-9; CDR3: CASSATANTGELFF
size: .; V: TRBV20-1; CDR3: CSADRDQPYNEQFF
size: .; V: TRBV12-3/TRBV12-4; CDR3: CASRALAGARGEQFF
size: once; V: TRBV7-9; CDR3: CASSLTSGGANEQFF
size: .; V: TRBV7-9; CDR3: CASSPTGGRNEQFF
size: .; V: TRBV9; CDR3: CASSVERGFTGEQYF
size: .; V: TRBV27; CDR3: CASSTWTGGDDTQYF
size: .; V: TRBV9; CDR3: CASSGGRTYNEQFF
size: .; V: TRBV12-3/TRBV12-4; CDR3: CASSSILEGQGDTQYF
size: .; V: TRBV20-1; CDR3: CSAREGTSGRGYTF
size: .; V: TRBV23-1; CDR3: CASSHRYRVFGTDTQYF
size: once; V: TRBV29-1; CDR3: CSVEQVTEQFF
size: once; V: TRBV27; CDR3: CASSLGSDAEAFF
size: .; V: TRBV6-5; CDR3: CASSYEAGLRETQYF
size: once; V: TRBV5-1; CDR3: CASSLASRGLPDNEQFF
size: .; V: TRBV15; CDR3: CATSRETGALNEQFF